Following are 27 T cell receptor beta chains from one sample sequenced in a study of blood T cell repertoires in COVID-19. The assay was immunoSEQ multiplex PCR, and TCRdb's table has in-frame clones only and misses some. The table lists approximately 350,000 clones, around 87% of them singletons. Sequencing was done on a sample of peripheral blood. Every receptor here comes from a woman aged 45-65 years with COVID-19, enrolled during active disease.

The chain joins TRBV18 to TRBJ2-1; unclear D gene. Germline values: CDR1 KGHSH, CDR2 LQKENI. This CDR3 comprises 14 residues. The ends were cut back, 2 bases at V and 4 bases at J, with 9 bases in the middle. CDR3 amino acids: CASSPSEAYNEQFF. The CDR3 DNA follows: TGTGCCAGCTCACCATCCGAGGCTTACAATGAGCAGTTCTTC.

The rearrangement joins TRBV11-2 to TRBJ2-7, with TRBD1 matching 8 bases. CDR3 length equals 14 residues. Germline-derived CDR1 and CDR2 are SGHAT and FQNNGV. V lost 5 bases, J lost 6 bases, and 9 bases stayed unmatched. In nucleotides, the CDR3 is TGTGCCAGCAGCGCCTACAGGGGGAAGCGCGAGCAGTACTTC. It codes for CASSAYRGKREQYF.

This clone was detected only a few times. The V call is TRBV19, the J call TRBJ2-2; 10 nucleotides line up with TRBD1. Per germline, CDR1 LNHDA and CDR2 SQIVND (reference sequence). V lost 6 bases, J lost 4 bases, and 8 bases stayed unmatched. The CDR3 is 16 amino acids. The CDR3 coding sequence is TGTGCCAGTAGGCCCGACAGGGGGCTTAGCACCGGGGAGCTGTTTTTT. Its protein is CASRPDRGLSTGELFF. Full variable domain (outside the CDR3, taken from reference TRBV19 and TRBJ2-2): DGGITQSPKYLFRKEGQNVTLSCEQNLNHDAMYWYRQDPGQGLRLIYYSQIVNDFQKGDIAEGYSVSREKKESFPLTVTSAQKNPTAFYLCASRPDRGLSTGELFFGEGSRLTVL.

This chain links TRBV5-8 with TRBJ1-1; D gene uncertain. V was pared by 4 bases and J by 1 base, with 17 bases between. The length of the CDR3 is 16 residues. Germline V gene data show CDR1 as SGHTS and CDR2 as YDEGEE. CDR3 region: CASSLTLRLTNTEAFF. CDR3 bases: TGTGCCAGCAGCCTTACCCTTAGACTGACGAACACTGAAGCTTTCTTT.

The chain carries TRBV7-2 and TRBJ2-3; D ambiguous. The V end was cut by 3 bases, the J end by 5 bases, with 6 bases between. The length of the CDR3 is 12 residues. Looked up from germline, CDR1 is SGHTA and CDR2 is FQGNSA. The CDR3 DNA reads as TGTGCCAGCAGCTTGCAGGTAGATACGCAGTATTTT. Translated: CASSLQVDTQYF.

The CDR3 region is CASMTGNHEQYF. The CDR3 DNA reads TGTGCCAGTATGACAGGGAACCACGAGCAGTACTTC. The rearrangement links TRBV11-2 to TRBJ2-7; the match to TRBD1 covers 7 bases. CDR1 is SGHAT, CDR2 FQNNGV, per germline. The trim removed 9 bases at V and 5 bases at J, leaving 7 bases unmatched. This CDR3 has 12 residues.

The chain links TRBV29-1 to TRBJ2-7; no clear D gene. Per the germline V gene, CDR1 is SQVTM and CDR2 is ANQGSEA. The CDR3 spans 12 residues. Trimming took 5 bases from V and 5 from J, leaving 13 bases between them. The DNA for the CDR3 is TGCAGCGTTTCACCGGCAGGCCACGAGCAGTACTTC. This translates into CSVSPAGHEQYF.

This chain joins TRBV6-5 and TRBJ2-1, with D possibly being TRBD2 (5 bases). The ends were cut back, 5 bases at V and 2 bases at J, with 13 bases in the middle. CDR1 and CDR2 (germline): MNHEY, SVGAGI. The CDR3 length is 15 residues. CDR3 residues: CASSTEAAPYNEQFF. CDR3 in DNA: TGTGCCAGCAGTACCGAAGCGGCCCCCTACAATGAGCAGTTCTTC.

This clone has a single count. This sequence joins TRBV7-2 and TRBJ1-3; weak D call: TRBD1 (5 bases). The germline V gene has CDR1 SGHTA and CDR2 FQGNSA. The ends were cut back, 2 bases at V and 3 bases at J, with 5 bases in the middle. CDR3 length equals 13 residues. The CDR3 region is CASSLQGGNTIYF. CDR3 sequence (DNA): TGTGCCAGCAGCTTACAGGGTGGAAACACCATATATTTT.

The chain joins TRBV12-5 to TRBJ2-3; D possibly corresponds to TRBD2 (5 bases). In germline, CDR1 is LGHNT, CDR2 FRNRAP. Trimming took 6 bases from V and 6 from J, leaving 19 bases between them. There are 15 residues in the CDR3. DNA of the CDR3: TGTGCTAGTGGCTCTCCGGTCCCCAGAGGGGATACGCAGTATTTT. Its protein is CASGSPVPRGDTQYF.

The CDR3 region has the DNA TGTGCCAGCAGCCGAAGGGTGATCCGACTAGCGGCATACAATGAGCAGTTCTTC. This codes for CASSRRVIRLAAYNEQFF. The chain links TRBV6-6 to TRBJ2-1, with TRBD2 matching over 9 bases. Germline V gives CDR1 MNHNY, CDR2 SVGAGI (reference sequence). This CDR3 is built from 18 residues. V shed 6 bases and J 4 bases; nucleotides not matched to a gene: 16.

As DNA, the CDR3 is TGCGCCAGCAGCTTGGAGGTGAACCGAAGGGGTGAAAAACTGTTTTTT. Encoded protein: CASSLEVNRRGEKLFF. The chain combines TRBV5-1 with TRBJ1-4; the D gene is possibly TRBD1 (5 bases). Germline assignment: CDR1 SGHRS and CDR2 YFSETQ. The V gene lost 0 bases and the J gene lost 7 bases, with 16 bases spanning the gap. There are 16 residues in the CDR3.

This clone appeared once. The chain links TRBV7-8 to TRBJ2-7; TRBD2 agrees at 12 bases. Germline CDR1 reads SGHVS; CDR2 reads FQNEAQ. V gave up 7 bases and J gave up 2 bases; unmatched junction bases: 3. This CDR3 is built from 14 residues. Here the CDR3 DNA reads TGTGCCAGCACACGGACTAGCGGGACCTACGAGCAGTACTTC. It encodes CASTRTSGTYEQYF.

J is TRBJ2-1 and V is TRBV5-1; 10 bases agree with TRBD2. With V trimmed by 0 bases and J by 8 bases, 8 bases remained unmatched. From germline, CDR1 is SGHRS and CDR2 YFSETQ. CDR3 length: 16 residues. The CDR3 bases are TGCGCCAGCAGCTTGGCAGCGGGAGGGCGGTGGGATGAGCAGTTCTTC. Protein: CASSLAAGGRWDEQFF.

The gene calls are TRBV29-1 and TRBJ1-1; TRBD1 matches 8 bases. V trimming: 4 bases; J trimming: 6 bases; junction bases outside the gene matches: 16. Germline values: CDR1 SQVTM, CDR2 ANQGSEA. The CDR3 length is 16 residues. Here the CDR3 reads CSVVGQGASEGAEAFF. The CDR3 region has the DNA TGCAGCGTTGTCGGCCAGGGGGCTAGTGAGGGTGCTGAAGCTTTCTTT.

The V gene is TRBV19, the J gene TRBJ2-7; TRBD2 matches 14 bases. This CDR3 contains 16 residues. Germline V gene lookup returns CDR1 LNHDA and CDR2 SQIVND (reference sequence). The junction had 11 bases not matched to a gene; V was cut back by 6 bases and J by 7 bases. The CDR3 spells CASSLMGLAGEGEQYF. CDR3 in DNA: TGTGCCAGTAGCCTGATGGGACTAGCGGGAGAGGGAGAGCAGTACTTC.

The rearrangement joins TRBV11-3 to TRBJ2-7; 10 bases fit TRBD2. The CDR3 is 14 residues long. Per the germline V gene, CDR1 is SGHNT and CDR2 is YENEEA. Unmatched junction bases numbered 9, after V lost 7 bases and J lost 6 bases. The CDR3 loop is CASTPLAGEAEQYF. DNA for the CDR3: TGTGCCAGCACCCCCCTAGCGGGAGAAGCCGAGCAGTACTTC.

The chain is built from TRBV2 and TRBJ2-2; TRBD2 matches at 10 bases. Germline assignment: CDR1 SNHLY and CDR2 FYNNEI. The junction had 8 bases not matched to a gene; V was cut back by 6 bases and J by 7 bases. CDR3 length equals 15 residues. The CDR3 DNA sequence: TGTGCCAGCAGCCGCCTAGCGGGAGACGGCGGGGAGCTGTTTTTT. Its protein is CASSRLAGDGGELFF.

DNA of the CDR3: TGCGCCAGCAGCTTGGGGGAGCGGCTCCGCTCCTACAATGAGCAGTTCTTC. This gives the protein CASSLGERLRSYNEQFF. The rearrangement joins TRBV5-1 to TRBJ2-1, with TRBD2 as a possible D gene (5 bases). The CDR3 totals 17 residues. Germline V CDR1 and CDR2: SGHRS, YFSETQ. Trimming took off 0 bases at V and 0 bases at J, with 13 bases between the two ends.

V and J are TRBV5-1 and TRBJ2-2; the match to TRBD1 covers 7 bases. CDR1 SGHRS and CDR2 YFSETQ come from the germline V gene. V gave up 4 bases and J gave up 4 bases; unmatched junction bases: 10. The CDR3 contains 16 residues. The DNA of the CDR3 is TGCGCCAGCAGCCCTAGACAGGGTTCGGGCACCGGGGAGCTGTTTTTT. Amino acids: CASSPRQGSGTGELFF.

The rearrangement uses TRBV27 and TRBJ1-5; 9 nucleotides match TRBD1. The germline CDR1 and CDR2 sequences are MNHEY and SMNVEV (reference sequence). Germline trimming cut 4 bases from V and 6 bases from J; bases unmatched to any gene: 7. CDR3 length: 15 amino acids. The CDR3 DNA reads as TGTGCCAGCAGTTCTGGCGGGACAGGGAGTCAGCCCCAGCATTTT. It codes for CASSSGGTGSQPQHF.

The J gene is TRBJ2-7, the V gene TRBV2; unclear D gene. The V gene's germline CDR1 is SNHLY and CDR2 FYNNEI. This CDR3 has 15 residues. V lost 6 bases and J 2 bases, leaving 17 bases between the germline ends. The CDR3 coding sequence is TGTGCCAGCAGGACTGCTGAAGATCCCACCTACGAGCAGTACTTC. Protein product: CASRTAEDPTYEQYF.

The chain is built from TRBV30 and TRBJ2-1, with D tentatively TRBD1 (6 bases). Between the trimmed V and J ends, which lost 1 base and 3 bases, there was a span of 13 bases. The CDR3 is 15 residues long. The V gene's germline CDR1 is GTSNPN and CDR2 SVGIG (reference sequence). As DNA, the CDR3 is TGTGCCTGGAGTGCACCGGGACACCTCTACAATGAGCAGTTCTTC. Its translation: CAWSAPGHLYNEQFF.

The chain joins TRBV19 to TRBJ2-3; 15 nucleotides match TRBD2. Germline assignment: CDR1 LNHDA and CDR2 SQIVND (reference sequence). V lost 3 bases, J lost 6 bases, and 4 bases stayed unmatched. The CDR3 covers 16 residues. The CDR3: CASSIGLAGGGDTQYF. As DNA, the CDR3 is TGTGCCAGTAGTATCGGACTAGCGGGAGGGGGGGATACGCAGTATTTT.

This chain uses TRBV19 with TRBJ2-1; 16 bases fit TRBD2. Germline trimming cut 3 bases from V and 10 bases from J; bases unmatched to any gene: 3. This CDR3 has 15 amino acids. In germline, CDR1 is LNHDA, CDR2 SQIVND (reference sequence). CDR3 loop: CASSMGLAGGPEQFF. The CDR3 DNA reads TGTGCCAGTAGTATGGGACTAGCGGGAGGGCCGGAGCAGTTCTTC. The full variable domain, in which reference TRBV19 and TRBJ2-1 provide the parts outside the CDR3, is DGGITQSPKYLFRKEGQNVTLSCEQNLNHDAMYWYRQDPGQGLRLIYYSQIVNDFQKGDIAEGYSVSREKKESFPLTVTSAQKNPTAFYLCASSMGLAGGPEQFFGPGTRLTVL.

CDR3 sequence: CASSLGQGRDEKLFF. CDR3 nucleotides: TGTGCCAGCAGCTTAGGGCAGGGAAGGGATGAAAAACTGTTTTTT. V and J are TRBV7-6 and TRBJ1-4; tentatively, D is TRBD1 (5 bases). Trimming removed 1 base at V and 6 bases at J, with 12 bases between. Germline values: CDR1 SGHVS, CDR2 FNYEAQ. The CDR3 consists of 15 residues. The complete variable domain, with remaining parts taken from reference TRBV7-6 and TRBJ1-4, reads GAGVSQSPRYKVTKRGQDVALRCDPISGHVSLYWYRQALGQGPEFLTYFNYEAQQDKSGLPNDRFSAERPEGSISTLTIQRTEQRDSAMYRCASSLGQGRDEKLFFGSGTQLSVL.

This chain joins TRBV5-1 and TRBJ2-3; 9 positions match TRBD2. The V gene end was trimmed by 0 bases and the J gene end by 3 bases; junction bases not matched to a gene: 11. CDR3 size: 18 residues. CDR1 and CDR2 from the germline V gene are SGHRS and YFSETQ. CDR3 nucleotides: TGCGCCAGCAGCTTGGTTTCTAGCGGGATTGCCTCAACAGATACGCAGTATTTT. Residues: CASSLVSSGIASTDTQYF. Filled out from reference TRBV5-1 and TRBJ2-3, the complete variable domain reads KAGVTQTPRYLIKTRGQQVTLSCSPISGHRSVSWYQQTPGQGLQFLFEYFSETQRNKGNFPGRFSGRQFSNSRSEMNVSTLELGDSALYLCASSLVSSGIASTDTQYFGPGTRLTVL.